Shown below are 24 T cell receptor beta chains from a single sample sequenced in a study of T cell repertoires in cytomegalovirus infection. Each CDR3 protein gets one entry after TCRdb re-called the reads with MiXCR. The sample yields under 120,000 distinct CDR3 sequences, roughly two fifths seen once. Their antigens are not known. Sequencing was performed on CD8+ T cells from cultured PBMCs, taken from culture after CMV antigen stimulation. Every receptor here comes from a human donor in good health (CMV status not recorded). Some clones in this sample may be carry-over from other donors' samples.

The chain links TRBV6-2 or TRBV6-3 to TRBJ2-2, with 8 bases that match TRBD1. Losses at the gene ends were 7 bases for V and 4 bases for J; bases not matched to a gene: 5. Germline loops: CDR1 MNHEY, CDR2 SVGEGT. CDR3 length equals 14 residues. The CDR3: CASTGGAGTGELFF. The DNA for the CDR3 is TGTGCCAGCACAGGGGGCGCGGGCACCGGGGAGCTGTTTTTT.

In this sample, this clonotype turned up a few times. V is TRBV12-3 or TRBV12-4 and J is TRBJ2-1; D remains unclear. The CDR3 has 11 residues. Between the trimmed V and J ends, which lost 3 bases and 7 bases, there was a span of 4 bases. CDR3: CASSFGNEQFF. CDR3 DNA: TGTGCCAGCAGTTTCGGGAATGAGCAGTTCTTC.

This clonotype has just a few counts. The V gene is TRBV7-3, the J gene TRBJ2-2; D ambiguous. The CDR3 extends over 12 amino acids. V dropped 4 bases and J dropped 0 bases, with 0 bases sitting between them. Germline V gene data show CDR1 as SGHTA and CDR2 as FQGTGA. CDR3: CASSSNTGELFF. The CDR3 region has the DNA TGTGCCAGCAGCTCGAACACCGGGGAGCTGTTTTTT.

This clonotype was detected many times. The gene calls are TRBV4-1 and TRBJ2-7; possible D gene TRBD1, 5 bases. With 4 bases removed from V and 4 bases from J, the gap between germline ends came to 17 bases. The CDR3 extends over 15 amino acids. Germline V gene sequence: CDR1 MGHRA, CDR2 YSYEKL. CDR3 amino acids: CASSLDQGHAYEQYF. CDR3 bases: TGCGCCAGCAGCCTAGATCAGGGTCATGCTTACGAGCAGTACTTC.

The chain recombines TRBV6-5 with TRBJ2-1, with D perhaps TRBD2 (7 bases). Trimming took 5 bases from V and 3 from J, leaving 23 bases between them. Germline V CDR1 and CDR2: MNHEY, SVGAGI. CDR3 length equals 18 residues. The CDR3 here is CASSVTGGQGPSYNEQFF. The CDR3 DNA sequence: TGTGCCAGCAGTGTTACGGGGGGACAAGGCCCCAGCTACAATGAGCAGTTCTTC.

The chain links TRBV12-3 or TRBV12-4 to TRBJ2-2; 8 bases agree with TRBD1. V shed 3 bases, J shed 6 bases, and the junction held 3 bases outside the gene matches. The CDR3 has 14 residues. CDR3 region: CASSFPQGAGELFF. The CDR3 coding sequence is TGTGCCAGCAGTTTCCCACAGGGGGCCGGGGAGCTGTTTTTT.

The chain employs TRBV20-1 and TRBJ2-1; 7 bases map to TRBD2. CDR1 and CDR2 (germline): DFQATT, SNEGSKA (reference sequence). The trim removed 6 bases at V and 0 bases at J, leaving 5 bases unmatched. This CDR3 region has 14 residues. CDR3 DNA sequence: TGCAGTGCAAGAAGCGGGGCCTCCTACAATGAGCAGTTCTTC. This gives the protein CSARSGASYNEQFF.

This clonotype was seen ten or more times. CDR3 amino acids: CASSLGQSYEQYF. For the CDR3, the DNA is TGTGCCAGCAGCTTGGGACAGTCCTACGAGCAGTACTTC. The V gene is TRBV5-6, the J gene TRBJ2-7; TRBD1 is a possible D gene (5 bases). Looked up from germline, CDR1 is SGHDT and CDR2 is YYEEEE. V lost 0 bases and J 1 base, leaving 5 bases between the germline ends. CDR3 size: 13 residues.

This clonotype was seen once. This rearrangement joins TRBV4-2 to TRBJ2-1; no clear D. CDR3 length equals 14 residues. Germline CDR1 is LGHNA and CDR2 is YNFKEQ. V was trimmed by 0 bases and J by 4 bases, leaving 7 bases between them. CDR3 region: CASSQERQYNEQFF. CDR3 DNA sequence: TGTGCCAGCAGCCAAGAGCGACAATACAATGAGCAGTTCTTC.

J is TRBJ2-2 and V is TRBV19; D remains ambiguous. The CDR3 runs to 13 residues. V lost 3 bases and J lost 6, with 8 bases in between. The germline CDR1 and CDR2 sequences are LNHDA and SQIVND (reference sequence). The CDR3 nucleotides are TGTGCCAGTAGTATCTTGGAATCCGGGGAGCTGTTTTTT. This encodes CASSILESGELFF. The complete variable domain, with remaining parts taken from reference TRBV19 and TRBJ2-2, reads DGGITQSPKYLFRKEGQNVTLSCEQNLNHDAMYWYRQDPGQGLRLIYYSQIVNDFQKGDIAEGYSVSREKKESFPLTVTSAQKNPTAFYLCASSILESGELFFGEGSRLTVL.

This sequence joins TRBV4-1 and TRBJ2-1; 7 bases are shared with TRBD2. The germline V gene has CDR1 MGHRA and CDR2 YSYEKL. This CDR3 spans 14 amino acids. V lost 1 base, J lost 7 bases, and 4 bases stayed unmatched. CDR3 residues: CASSQAGGGNEQFF. The CDR3 DNA reads as TGCGCCAGCAGCCAAGCGGGGGGAGGGAATGAGCAGTTCTTC.

In this sample, this clonotype turned up once. The rearrangement links TRBV28 to TRBJ2-7; perhaps TRBD2 as D (6 bases). CDR3 length: 15 residues. CDR1 and CDR2 (germline): MDHEN, SYDVKM. Trimming took 2 bases from V and 2 from J, leaving 13 bases between them. The CDR3 nucleotides are TGTGCCAGCAGTTTAATTGGCGGGGCTGCCTACGAGCAGTACTTC. It yields the protein CASSLIGGAAYEQYF. Supplemented by reference TRBV28 and TRBJ2-7, the full variable domain reads DVKVTQSSRYLVKRTGEKVFLECVQDMDHENMFWYRQDPGLGLRLIYFSYDVKMKEKGDIPEGYSVSREKKERFSLILESASTNQTSMYLCASSLIGGAAYEQYFGPGTRLTVT.

Only one count was recorded for this clonotype. The chain employs TRBV7-6 and TRBJ2-2, with TRBD2 matching over 15 bases. The CDR3 runs 17 residues. The germline V gene encodes CDR1 SGHVS and CDR2 FNYEAQ. With V trimmed by 2 bases and J by 5 bases, 3 bases remained unmatched. This CDR3 reads CASSLSGTSGGTGELFF. The CDR3, as DNA: TGTGCCAGCAGCTTATCCGGGACTAGCGGGGGGACCGGGGAGCTGTTTTTT. Filled out from reference TRBV7-6 and TRBJ2-2, the complete variable domain reads GAGVSQSPRYKVTKRGQDVALRCDPISGHVSLYWYRQALGQGPEFLTYFNYEAQQDKSGLPNDRFSAERPEGSISTLTIQRTEQRDSAMYRCASSLSGTSGGTGELFFGEGSRLTVL.

This clonotype occurred a few times. The chain joins TRBV6-5 to TRBJ1-1, with D maybe TRBD1 (6 bases). V lost 0 bases and J 0 bases, leaving 14 bases between the germline ends. Germline CDR1 MNHEY, CDR2 SVGAGI. The CDR3 runs to 17 residues. DNA for the CDR3: TGTGCCAGCAGTTACTCGAGGGGGGGACCCATGAACACTGAAGCTTTCTTT. Its protein is CASSYSRGGPMNTEAFF.

The J gene is TRBJ1-5, the V gene TRBV28; TRBD1 is a possible D gene (5 bases). Trimming removed 4 bases at V and 4 bases at J, with 20 bases between. CDR1 and CDR2 (germline): MDHEN, SYDVKM. CDR3 size: 17 residues. CDR3: CASSSPTDAGGNQPQHF. Here the CDR3 DNA reads TGTGCCAGCAGTTCCCCCACGGACGCCGGGGGGAATCAGCCCCAGCATTTT.

The table lists this clonotype with a few counts. The chain carries TRBV20-1 and TRBJ2-5, with a weak D call TRBD1 (5 bases). The CDR3 consists of 14 residues. CDR1 is DFQATT, CDR2 SNEGSKA, per germline (reference sequence). V was clipped by 0 bases and J by 2 bases, with 10 bases between them. The CDR3 DNA follows: TGCAGTGCTAGAGATTCAGGGAAACAAGAGACCCAGTACTTC. Translated, it gives CSARDSGKQETQYF.

There are many counts of this clonotype. V is TRBV4-1 and J is TRBJ2-2, with D possibly matching TRBD2 (5 bases). The V gene lost 0 bases and the J gene lost 2 bases, with 22 bases spanning the gap. The CDR3 length is 20 residues. CDR1 MGHRA and CDR2 YSYEKL come from the germline V gene. CDR3 sequence reads: CASSQDPSKLQRRNTGELFF. The CDR3 DNA reads as TGCGCCAGCAGCCAAGACCCCTCAAAACTACAGCGGCGAAACACCGGGGAGCTGTTTTTT.

This clonotype was observed many times. The chain has TRBV7-3 and TRBJ2-1, with a tentative D call TRBD2 (6 bases). This CDR3 is built from 14 residues. Per germline, CDR1 SGHTA and CDR2 FQGTGA. Between the trimmed V and J ends, which lost 3 bases and 5 bases, there was a span of 11 bases. The CDR3 spells CASSFGGAHNEQFF. The CDR3 DNA is TGTGCCAGCAGCTTTGGCGGGGCTCACAATGAGCAGTTCTTC.

The chain is built from TRBV7-6 and TRBJ2-5, with D perhaps matching TRBD1 or TRBD2 (5 bases each). This CDR3 is built from 14 residues. CDR1 SGHVS and CDR2 FNYEAQ come from the germline V gene. Trimming took 3 bases from V and 4 from J, leaving 12 bases between them. CDR3 DNA sequence: TGTGCCAGCAGCTTTCGAGGGACCCCAGAGACCCAGTACTTC. Amino acid sequence: CASSFRGTPETQYF.

This clonotype came up many times. The gene calls are TRBV11-2 and TRBJ2-7; D is unclear. CDR1 SGHAT and CDR2 FQNNGV come from the germline V gene. This CDR3 has 14 amino acids. V lost 5 bases and J lost 0, with 11 bases in between. CDR3 sequence reads: CASSQGDTSYEQYF. CDR3 in DNA: TGTGCCAGCAGCCAAGGAGATACCTCCTACGAGCAGTACTTC. The full variable domain, in which reference TRBV11-2 and TRBJ2-7 provide the parts outside the CDR3, is EAGVAQSPRYKIIEKRQSVAFWCNPISGHATLYWYQQILGQGPKLLIQFQNNGVVDDSQLPKDRFSAERLKGVDSTLKIQPAKLEDSAVYLCASSQGDTSYEQYFGPGTRLTVT.

J is TRBJ1-2 and V is TRBV9, with TRBD1 matching over 7 bases. V was clipped by 1 base and J by 4 bases; unmatched bases: 1. CDR1 SGDLS and CDR2 YYNGEE come from the germline V gene. This CDR3 spans 13 amino acids. As DNA, the CDR3 is TGTGCCAGCAGCGTATCAGGGGGCTATGGCTACACCTTC. Translated, it gives CASSVSGGYGYTF.

This chain uses TRBV27 with TRBJ1-4; weak D call: TRBD1 (5 bases). The germline V gene encodes CDR1 MNHEY and CDR2 SMNVEV (reference sequence). V lost 2 bases, J lost 4 bases, and 8 bases lay in between. This CDR3 has 14 amino acids. The chain's CDR3 is CASSLIRDNEKLFF. The CDR3 bases are TGTGCCAGCAGTTTAATCAGGGATAATGAAAAACTGTTTTTT.

This rearrangement joins TRBV28 to TRBJ2-1; D unresolved. The CDR3 has 12 amino acids. The germline V gene encodes CDR1 MDHEN and CDR2 SYDVKM. Trimming cost V 3 bases and J 7 bases, with 7 bases left between them. CDR3 sequence: CASSFDDNEQFF. DNA of the CDR3: TGTGCCAGCAGTTTCGATGATAATGAGCAGTTCTTC.

The chain combines TRBV7-2 with TRBJ2-3; D is ambiguous. Deletions cut 4 bases from V and 4 bases from J, with 12 bases between. The CDR3 sequence is 14 residues long. Germline-derived CDR1 and CDR2 are SGHTA and FQGNSA. The CDR3 sequence is CASSSGRRADTQYF. CDR3 DNA sequence: TGTGCCAGCAGCTCCGGACGGAGAGCAGATACGCAGTATTTT.